This TCR beta chain originates from a study of early T cells in non-severe SARS-CoV-2 infection. At least ten counts were recorded for this clonotype. V was shortened by 1 base and J by 1 base, with 23 bases between the two germline ends. From germline, CDR1 is SEHNR and CDR2 FQNEAQ (reference sequence). There are 20 residues in the CDR3. TCRdb redid the calling of the 5' RACE reads with MiXCR, one entry per CDR3 protein. This sample has tens of thousands of distinct CDR3 sequences, with 10% found just once. The receptor's source is an adult who was a healthcare worker with PCR-confirmed SARS-CoV-2 infection or an uninfected control (not recorded which). The sample comprised whole blood. This chain uses TRBV7-9 with TRBJ1-5, with D tentatively TRBD1 (6 bases). CDR3 sequence reads: CASSLGRTAETPGSNQPQHF. Here the CDR3 DNA reads TGTGCCAGCAGCTTAGGTCGGACAGCCGAGACACCAGGGAGCAATCAGCCCCAGCATTTT.